This is a list of T cell receptor beta chains from one sample in a study of cytomegalovirus exposure and HLA in healthy donors. This table comes from immunoSEQ multiplex PCR, and its TCRdb copy is limited to in-frame clones, with some not included. The sample has about 130,000 clones; over 70% are singletons. Sequenced: PBMCs. The receptors derive from a woman in her forties or fifties in good health and CMV-seronegative. Both conserved end residues are part of each CDR3. Fields, in order: clone size, D gene, V gene, J gene, CDR3 protein, CDR3 DNA. A D gene is named only where the DNA matches it firmly. Only part of the rows carry a size: once, few, many, or a class if the clone is expanded.

abundance: .
d_gene: .
v_gene: TRBV19
j_gene: TRBJ1-5
CDR3aa: CASSIDRRVLIDRANQPQHF
CDR3nt: TGTGCCAGTAGTATAGACCGCCGGGTTCTCATTGATCGTGCGAATCAGCCCCAGCATTTT

abundance: .
d_gene: TRBD1
v_gene: TRBV11-2
j_gene: TRBJ1-1
CDR3aa: CASSLGTGGTTEAFF
CDR3nt: TGTGCCAGCAGCTTGGGGACAGGGGGAACAACTGAAGCTTTCTTT

abundance: .
d_gene: TRBD1
v_gene: TRBV15
j_gene: TRBJ2-7
CDR3aa: CATKGQGNTYEQYF
CDR3nt: TGTGCCACCAAGGGACAGGGGAATACCTACGAGCAGTACTTC

abundance: .
d_gene: TRBD1
v_gene: TRBV9
j_gene: TRBJ2-7
CDR3aa: CASSGGTGTYDYEQYF
CDR3nt: TGTGCCAGCAGCGGCGGGACAGGGACCTATGACTACGAGCAGTACTTC

abundance: .
d_gene: TRBD2
v_gene: TRBV13
j_gene: TRBJ2-3
CDR3aa: CASSLGGTGTSGTDTQYF
CDR3nt: TGTGCCAGCAGCTTAGGAGGAACCGGGACTAGCGGCACAGATACGCAGTATTTT

abundance: .
d_gene: TRBD2
v_gene: TRBV28
j_gene: TRBJ2-3
CDR3aa: CASSPPRSGRATDTQYF
CDR3nt: TGTGCCAGCAGTCCCCCCCGTAGCGGGAGGGCAACAGATACGCAGTATTTT

abundance: few
d_gene: TRBD1
v_gene: TRBV29-1
j_gene: TRBJ1-5
CDR3aa: CSVVGQGAGQPQHF
CDR3nt: TGCAGCGTTGTGGGCCAGGGGGCTGGTCAGCCCCAGCATTTT

abundance: .
d_gene: .
v_gene: TRBV7-9
j_gene: TRBJ1-2
CDR3aa: CSSSLGAGISNYGYTF
CDR3nt: TGTTCCAGCAGCTTAGGAGCAGGGATTTCTAACTATGGCTACACCTTC

abundance: .
d_gene: .
v_gene: TRBV11-2
j_gene: TRBJ1-3
CDR3aa: CASSLERAGSGNTIYF
CDR3nt: TGTGCCAGCAGCTTAGAGCGGGCCGGCTCTGGAAACACCATATATTTT

abundance: .
d_gene: .
v_gene: TRBV6-5
j_gene: TRBJ2-5
CDR3aa: CASSYSSGSRPQYF
CDR3nt: TGTGCCAGCAGTTACTCTTCTGGCAGTCGTCCCCAGTACTTC

abundance: .
d_gene: TRBD1
v_gene: TRBV30
j_gene: TRBJ2-7
CDR3aa: CAWSTLGQGMVGQYF
CDR3nt: TGTGCCTGGAGTACCCTCGGACAGGGTATGGTCGGGCAGTACTTC

abundance: .
d_gene: TRBD2
v_gene: TRBV10-3
j_gene: TRBJ2-1
CDR3aa: CAISDHVREGRNEQFF
CDR3nt: TGTGCCATCAGTGACCATGTGCGGGAGGGCCGCAATGAGCAGTTCTTC

abundance: .
d_gene: .
v_gene: TRBV21-1
j_gene: TRBJ1-6
CDR3aa: CASTWGQGASPLHF
CDR3nt: .

abundance: .
d_gene: .
v_gene: TRBV28
j_gene: TRBJ2-7
CDR3aa: CASSTGREQYF
CDR3nt: TGTGCCAGCAGTACAGGGAGAGAGCAGTACTTC

abundance: .
d_gene: TRBD1
v_gene: TRBV7-2
j_gene: TRBJ1-1
CDR3aa: CASSQTGLTEAFF
CDR3nt: TGTGCCAGCAGTCAGACAGGGTTGACTGAAGCTTTCTTT

abundance: .
d_gene: .
v_gene: TRBV5-5
j_gene: TRBJ2-6
CDR3aa: CASSYRDGANVLTF
CDR3nt: TGTGCCAGCAGCTACAGGGATGGGGCCAACGTCCTGACTTTC

abundance: .
d_gene: TRBD1
v_gene: TRBV19
j_gene: TRBJ1-2
CDR3aa: CATNDRGANYGYTF
CDR3nt: TGTGCCACCAACGACAGGGGTGCTAACTATGGCTACACCTTC

abundance: once
d_gene: .
v_gene: TRBV30
j_gene: TRBJ2-7
CDR3aa: CAWVGANSYEQYF
CDR3nt: TGTGCCTGGGTCGGTGCGAACTCCTACGAGCAGTACTTC

abundance: .
d_gene: TRBD2
v_gene: TRBV4-1
j_gene: TRBJ2-7
CDR3aa: CASSQDGTSGTYEQYF
CDR3nt: TGCGCCAGCAGCCAAGACGGGACTAGCGGCACCTACGAGCAGTACTTC

abundance: .
d_gene: TRBD1
v_gene: TRBV30
j_gene: TRBJ1-1
CDR3aa: CAWSRGNMNTEAFF
CDR3nt: TGTGCCTGGAGCAGGGGGAACATGAACACTGAAGCTTTCTTT

abundance: .
d_gene: .
v_gene: TRBV28
j_gene: TRBJ2-1
CDR3aa: CASSSTEGLFNEQFF
CDR3nt: TGTGCCAGCAGCTCCACTGAGGGACTCTTCAATGAGCAGTTCTTC

abundance: .
d_gene: TRBD1
v_gene: TRBV6-4
j_gene: TRBJ2-3
CDR3aa: CASASRTGTGGRHAQYF
CDR3nt: TGTGCCAGCGCTAGTCGGACCGGGACAGGTGGACGCCATGCGCAGTATTTT

abundance: .
d_gene: .
v_gene: TRBV5-1
j_gene: TRBJ1-4
CDR3aa: CASSGEQGRQEKLFF
CDR3nt: TGCGCCAGCAGCGGGGAACAGGGACGTCAAGAAAAACTGTTTTTT

abundance: .
d_gene: TRBD1
v_gene: TRBV6-1
j_gene: TRBJ1-1
CDR3aa: CASTRDREGTEAFF
CDR3nt: TGTGCCAGCACCAGAGACAGGGAAGGGACTGAAGCTTTCTTT

abundance: .
d_gene: TRBD1
v_gene: TRBV6-1
j_gene: TRBJ1-2
CDR3aa: CASSSGQGPYTF
CDR3nt: TGTGCCAGCAGTTCGGGACAGGGGCCTTACACCTTC

abundance: .
d_gene: TRBD2
v_gene: TRBV5-1
j_gene: TRBJ2-2
CDR3aa: CASSKETSGSTGELFF
CDR3nt: TGCGCCAGCAGCAAAGAAACTAGCGGGAGTACCGGGGAGCTGTTTTTT

abundance: .
d_gene: TRBD2
v_gene: TRBV9
j_gene: TRBJ2-1
CDR3aa: CASSASLAGGYEQFF
CDR3nt: TGTGCCAGCAGCGCATCTCTAGCGGGAGGGTATGAGCAGTTCTTC

abundance: .
d_gene: TRBD2
v_gene: TRBV7-6
j_gene: TRBJ2-1
CDR3aa: CASSLKTLAANEQFF
CDR3nt: TGTGCCAGCAGCTTGAAGACACTAGCGGCAAATGAGCAGTTCTTC

abundance: .
d_gene: .
v_gene: TRBV27
j_gene: TRBJ1-1
CDR3aa: CASKQLGAILEAFF
CDR3nt: TGTGCCAGCAAACAACTTGGAGCAATACTTGAAGCTTTCTTT

abundance: few
d_gene: .
v_gene: TRBV29-1
j_gene: TRBJ1-2
CDR3aa: CSVEMVAPYGYTF
CDR3nt: TGCAGCGTTGAAATGGTGGCACCCTATGGCTACACCTTC

abundance: few
d_gene: .
v_gene: TRBV27
j_gene: TRBJ2-3
CDR3aa: CASTPGGGIDRATDTQYF
CDR3nt: TGTGCCAGCACCCCCGGGGGAGGAATCGACAGGGCCACAGATACGCAGTATTTT

abundance: .
d_gene: .
v_gene: TRBV19
j_gene: TRBJ2-3
CDR3aa: CASSLNPSTDTQYF
CDR3nt: TGTGCCAGTAGTCTAAATCCTAGCACAGATACGCAGTATTTT

abundance: .
d_gene: .
v_gene: TRBV7-3
j_gene: TRBJ2-7
CDR3aa: CASSLLGPLLGGSYEQYF
CDR3nt: TGTGCCAGCAGCTTACTTGGGCCCCTTCTAGGGGGCTCCTACGAGCAGTACTTC

abundance: .
d_gene: TRBD1
v_gene: TRBV5-8
j_gene: TRBJ1-5
CDR3aa: CASSLSLGQGVDQPQHF
CDR3nt: TGTGCCAGCAGCCTAAGTTTGGGTCAGGGGGTGGATCAGCCCCAGCATTTT

abundance: .
d_gene: .
v_gene: TRBV11-3
j_gene: TRBJ2-7
CDR3aa: CASSLEPGVAYEQYF
CDR3nt: TGTGCCAGCAGCTTAGAGCCCGGGGTAGCCTACGAGCAGTACTTC

abundance: .
d_gene: .
v_gene: TRBV11-1
j_gene: TRBJ2-5
CDR3aa: CASSLDLQETQYF
CDR3nt: TGTGCCAGCAGCTTAGATCTCCAAGAGACCCAGTACTTC

abundance: few
d_gene: .
v_gene: TRBV21-1
j_gene: TRBJ2-7
CDR3aa: CASSGPGQGVNEQYF
CDR3nt: TGTGCCAGCAGCGGGCCAGGACAGGGAGTCAACGAGCAGTACTTC

abundance: few
d_gene: TRBD1
v_gene: TRBV11-3
j_gene: TRBJ2-4
CDR3aa: CASSFPGQGVPKNIQYF
CDR3nt: TGTGCCAGCAGCTTCCCAGGACAGGGGGTTCCCAAAAACATTCAGTACTTC

abundance: few
d_gene: .
v_gene: TRBV7-9
j_gene: TRBJ2-3
CDR3aa: CASSLGEADTQYF
CDR3nt: TGTGCCAGCAGCTTAGGGGAGGCAGATACGCAGTATTTT

abundance: .
d_gene: TRBD1
v_gene: TRBV29-1
j_gene: TRBJ2-5
CDR3aa: CSVKVTGGETQYF
CDR3nt: TGCAGCGTGAAGGTAACAGGGGGAGAGACCCAGTACTTC

abundance: .
d_gene: TRBD2
v_gene: TRBV7-6
j_gene: TRBJ2-5
CDR3aa: CASSSSLAGETQYF
CDR3nt: TGTGCCAGCAGCAGTTCATTAGCGGGAGAGACCCAGTACTTC

abundance: .
d_gene: .
v_gene: TRBV9
j_gene: TRBJ2-1
CDR3aa: CASSVDPGDPAQFF
CDR3nt: TGTGCCAGCAGCGTAGACCCAGGGGACCCCGCCCAGTTCTTC

abundance: .
d_gene: .
v_gene: TRBV7-9
j_gene: TRBJ2-3
CDR3aa: CSSSQAGDTQYF
CDR3nt: TGTTCCAGCAGCCAAGCAGGGGATACGCAGTATTTT

abundance: .
d_gene: .
v_gene: TRBV30
j_gene: TRBJ2-1
CDR3aa: CAWSLGPELYNEQFF
CDR3nt: TGTGCCTGGAGTTTGGGGCCCGAACTCTACAATGAGCAGTTCTTC